The text below deals with one T cell receptor (beta chain). Repertoires were generated with immunoSEQ multiplex PCR, while TCRdb's copy carries only in-frame clones and drops some. The repertoire holds tens of thousands of clones, with 85% as singletons. The CDR3 has 14 residues. Per germline, CDR1 ENHRY and CDR2 SYGVKD. The V end was cut by 3 bases, the J end by 8 bases, with 16 bases between. The time point here: after dendritic cell vaccination, including at tumor progression/relapse. This specimen comes from a study of glioma-infiltrating T cells after dendritic cell vaccination. The sample was blood, taken after dendritic cell vaccination. The J gene is TRBJ1-2, the V gene TRBV10-3; tentative D call: TRBD1 (5 bases). The source is a human donor with glioblastoma. CDR3 sequence: CAISDDSSSGGYTF. In nucleotides, the CDR3 is TGTGCCATCAGTGACGACAGCTCGTCGGGCGGCTACACCTTC.